The rows below give T cell receptor beta chains drawn from one sample of a study of CD8 T cells in Susac syndrome. TCRdb reanalysed the immunoSEQ multiplex PCR reads using MiXCR and keeps one entry per CDR3 protein. The table lists 100,000 to 150,000 distinct CDR3 sequences, nearly 95% of them singletons. Sequencing input: CD4+ T cells from PBMCs. These receptors came from a human donor in good health. CDR3s include the opening cysteine and the closing phenylalanine or tryptophan. D genes are given only for firm matches. Size values are once, few and many counts, or a class for expanded clones, and some rows have none.

TRBJ2-1	TRBD1	once	TRBV24-1	TGTGCCACCAACAGGGGTAACAATGAGCAGTTCTTC	CATNRGNNEQFF
TRBJ2-2	-	-	TRBV20-1	TGCAGTGCAGGAGGAGGAGACCCATCGAGGGAGCTGTTTTTT	CSAGGGDPSRELFF
TRBJ2-3	TRBD2	-	TRBV2	TGTGCCAGCAGGACTAGCATTAGCACAGATACGCAGTATTTT	CASRTSISTDTQYF
TRBJ2-5	TRBD1	-	TRBV18	TGTGCCAGCTCCTTCGGACAGGGCCAAGAGACCCAGTACTTC	CASSFGQGQETQYF
TRBJ2-5	-	-	TRBV7-9	TGTGCCAGCAGCATTAGGACCCTCCGGGAGACCCAGTACTTC	CASSIRTLRETQYF
TRBJ1-2	TRBD1	-	TRBV23-1	TGCGCCAGCAGTCAATGGGTTGGGACAGACTATGGCTACACCTTC	CASSQWVGTDYGYTF
TRBJ1-5	TRBD1	-	TRBV28	TGTGCCAGCAGTCCGACAGGGGGCTTCGAGCCCCAGCATTTT	CASSPTGGFEPQHF
TRBJ2-1	-	-	TRBV29-1	TGCAGCGTTGGCGGTATTGGGGGGTACAATGAGCAGTTCTTC	CSVGGIGGYNEQFF
TRBJ2-1	-	-	TRBV5-1	TGCGCCAGCAGCTTGGCGGACTCATACAATGAGCAGTTCTTC	CASSLADSYNEQFF
TRBJ2-1	-	-	TRBV29-1	TGCAGCGTTGGCGATTCTAGCGTTAGCTCCTACAATGAGCAGTTCTTC	CSVGDSSVSSYNEQFF
TRBJ2-7	-	-	TRBV7-8	TGTGCCAGCAGCTCCCAAAACAGGGTCCACGAGCAGTACTTC	CASSSQNRVHEQYF
TRBJ2-5	-	-	TRBV3-1	TGTGCCAGCAGCCCAGTCCCAGAGACCCAGTACTTC	CASSPVPETQYF
TRBJ1-2	TRBD1	-	TRBV19	TGTGCCAGTAGTATGCAGAACAGGGGGCAAGGCTACACCTTC	CASSMQNRGQGYTF
TRBJ2-7	-	-	TRBV29-1	TGCAGCGTTGAGGAGCCCCCCTACGAGCAGTACTTC	CSVEEPPYEQYF
TRBJ2-5	TRBD1	-	TRBV29-1	TGCAGCGACACCCGGGACAGGCTGCGGGAGACCCAGTACTTC	CSDTRDRLRETQYF
TRBJ2-7	-	once	TRBV3-1	TGTGCCAGCAGCCAAAATGTTCCCATTTCGTGTTTAGACGAGCAGTACTTC	CASSQNVPISCLDEQYF
TRBJ2-7	TRBD1	-	TRBV28	TGTGCCAGCAGGACAGGGGGACCCTACGAGCAGTACTTC	CASRTGGPYEQYF
TRBJ1-5	-	-	TRBV12-3/TRBV12-4	TGTGCCAGCAGTTTAGTAGGGGGTCTAGGGAGAATGCATTTT	CASSLVGGLGRMHF
TRBJ2-3	TRBD2	-	TRBV3-1	TGTGCCAGCAGCCACGGACTAGCGGGAGATACGCAGTATTTT	CASSHGLAGDTQYF
TRBJ2-5	-	once	TRBV7-9	TGTGCCTGGGCGGAGCGGGAGACCCAGTACTTC	CAWAERETQYF
TRBJ2-5	-	-	TRBV18	TGTGCCAGCTCACTCCGACAGCAAGAGACCCAGTACTTC	CASSLRQQETQYF
TRBJ1-5	-	-	TRBV18	TGTGCCAGCTCACCCCCTAATCAGCCCCAGCATTTT	CASSPPNQPQHF
TRBJ2-7	-	-	TRBV19	TGTGCCAGTAGTACTTCCAGCGGCTCCTACGAGCAGTACTTC	CASSTSSGSYEQYF
TRBJ2-7	-	-	TRBV20-1	TGCAGTGCCCCGGCACACAACTACGAGCAGTACTTC	CSAPAHNYEQYF
TRBJ1-1	TRBD1	-	TRBV24-1	TGTGCCACCAGTGACTCGGGACAGGGGGTCACTGAAGCTTTCTTT	CATSDSGQGVTEAFF
TRBJ2-7	TRBD2	-	TRBV20-1	TGCAGTGCTAGAGATTACGGGGCGGGAGGGCCCTACGAGCAGTACTTC	CSARDYGAGGPYEQYF
TRBJ1-4	TRBD1	-	TRBV25-1	TGTGCCAGCACGACCCTCGGACAGGGAGGCGAAAAACTGTTTTTT	CASTTLGQGGEKLFF
TRBJ2-7	-	-	TRBV12-3/TRBV12-4	TGTGCCAGCAGACCGACTGTTACCTACGAGCAGTACTTC	CASRPTVTYEQYF
TRBJ2-3	TRBD1	-	TRBV29-1	TGCAGCGTTGACCGGGACAGGTTATTAGCAGATACGCAGTATTTT	CSVDRDRLLADTQYF
TRBJ1-2	-	-	TRBV21-1	TGTGCCAGCAGCAAAGGTGGAGTGGATGGCTACACCTTC	CASSKGGVDGYTF
TRBJ2-6	-	-	TRBV5-1	TGCGCCAGCAGTTTTGACACACGCTCTGGGGCCAACGTCCTGACTTTC	CASSFDTRSGANVLTF
TRBJ2-2	-	-	TRBV11-2	TGTGCCAGCAGCTTACAGGCTACAAACACCGGGGAGCTGTTTTTT	CASSLQATNTGELFF
TRBJ2-7	-	-	TRBV5-1	TGCGCGAGCAAGAGAGACAGCTTCTACGAGCAGTACTTC	CASKRDSFYEQYF
TRBJ2-7	-	-	TRBV19	TGTGCCAGTAGTACCCCCGGACGGTTCTACGAGCAGTACTTC	CASSTPGRFYEQYF
TRBJ2-1	-	-	TRBV5-1	TGCGCCAGCAGCTTACGGTTAGCGGAGGGGAATGAGCAGTTCTTC	CASSLRLAEGNEQFF
TRBJ2-5	-	-	TRBV6-2/TRBV6-3	TGTGCCAGCAGGCCGATGGCGCAGCAAGAGACCCAGTACTTC	CASRPMAQQETQYF
TRBJ2-7	TRBD1	-	TRBV4-2	TGTGCCAGCAGCAGGGTGTGGGGAACCGGGACAGGGTCAATCGAGCAGTACTTC	CASSRVWGTGTGSIEQYF
TRBJ2-5	-	-	TRBV20-1	TGCAGTGCTGGAACCGAAGAGACCCAGTACTTC	CSAGTEETQYF
TRBJ2-1	TRBD2	once	TRBV13	TGTGCCAGCAGCGGCAGACTAGCCAATGAGCAGTTCTTC	CASSGRLANEQFF
TRBJ1-4	TRBD1	-	TRBV7-9	TGTGCCAGCAGCCCCAAGGGGACAGTGGCGTTTTTT	CASSPKGTVAFF
TRBJ2-3	TRBD2	-	TRBV18	TGTGCCAGCTCCCTAACCCTTAGCGGGAGTAGGACAGATACGCAGTATTTT	CASSLTLSGSRTDTQYF
TRBJ2-7	TRBD2	-	TRBV9	TGTGCCAGCAGCGTAGGACTAGCGGAACCCTACGAGCAGTACTTC	CASSVGLAEPYEQYF
TRBJ1-2	TRBD1	-	TRBV29-1	TGCAGCGTCGTGGGACAGGGGGAGGTGGGCTACACCTTC	CSVVGQGEVGYTF
TRBJ2-7	-	-	TRBV3-1	TGTGCCAGCAGCCTAGCGGGGACAGGACCCTACGAGCAGTACTTC	CASSLAGTGPYEQYF
TRBJ2-7	-	-	TRBV18	TGTGCCAGTTCCGTTAGCCTGCCCTACGAGCAGTACTTC	CASSVSLPYEQYF
TRBJ2-3	-	-	TRBV29-1	TGCAGCGTTGAAGACCGACAGTACACAGATACGCAGTATTTT	CSVEDRQYTDTQYF
TRBJ2-5	TRBD1	-	TRBV9	TGTGCCAGCAGCGTAGACAGGGGGCATGGGGAGACCCAGTACTTC	CASSVDRGHGETQYF
TRBJ2-3	-	-	TRBV2	TGTGCCAGCAGTGAGGAACAAAACCGGGGTACGCAGTATTTT	CASSEEQNRGTQYF
TRBJ2-2	-	-	TRBV12-3/TRBV12-4	TGTGCCAGCAGTCAACCATTAGGGGAGCTGTTTTTT	CASSQPLGELFF
TRBJ2-7	-	-	TRBV12-3/TRBV12-4	TGTGCCAGCAGTTTGCAGGGGGAGGTGAGCGAGCAGTACTTC	CASSLQGEVSEQYF
TRBJ2-5	-	-	TRBV30	TGTGCCTGGAGTTATCCTGGAAGAGAGACCCAGTACTTC	CAWSYPGRETQYF
TRBJ2-7	TRBD2	-	TRBV12-3/TRBV12-4	TGTGCCAGCAGTTTTGGTCGCGGGAGGACCTACGAGCAGTACTTC	CASSFGRGRTYEQYF